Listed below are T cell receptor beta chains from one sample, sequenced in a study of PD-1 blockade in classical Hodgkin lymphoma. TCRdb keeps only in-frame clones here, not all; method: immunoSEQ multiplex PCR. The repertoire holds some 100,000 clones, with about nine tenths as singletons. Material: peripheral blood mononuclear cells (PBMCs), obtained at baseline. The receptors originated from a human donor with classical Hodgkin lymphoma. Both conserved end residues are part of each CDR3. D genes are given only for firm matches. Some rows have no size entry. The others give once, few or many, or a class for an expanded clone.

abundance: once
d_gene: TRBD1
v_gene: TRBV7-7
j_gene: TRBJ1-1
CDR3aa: CASSPGGGSPEAFF
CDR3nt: TGTGCTAGCAGCCCAGGGGGCGGCTCCCCTGAAGCTTTCTTT

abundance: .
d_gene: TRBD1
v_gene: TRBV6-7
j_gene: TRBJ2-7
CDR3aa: CASSYSRTGWEYEQYF
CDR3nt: TGTGCCAGCAGTTACTCACGGACAGGTTGGGAATACGAGCAGTACTTC

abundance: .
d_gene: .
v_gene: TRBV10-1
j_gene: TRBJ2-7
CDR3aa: CAIPDNYSYEQYF
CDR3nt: TGCGCCATCCCGGACAACTACTCCTACGAGCAGTACTTC

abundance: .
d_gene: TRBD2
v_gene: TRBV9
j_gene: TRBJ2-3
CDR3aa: CASSVELAGPDTQYF
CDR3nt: TGTGCCAGCAGCGTAGAGCTAGCGGGACCGGATACGCAGTATTTT

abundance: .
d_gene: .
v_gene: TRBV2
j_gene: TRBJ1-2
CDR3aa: CASNLDRLRGYTF
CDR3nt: TGTGCCAGCAACCTTGACAGGCTGAGAGGCTACACCTTC

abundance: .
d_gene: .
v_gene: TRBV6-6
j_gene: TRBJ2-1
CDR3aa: CASGPGTRQFF
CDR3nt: TGTGCCAGCGGACCCGGCACGAGGCAGTTCTTC

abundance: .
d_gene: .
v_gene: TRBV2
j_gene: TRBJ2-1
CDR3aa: CASSYQSGTYNEQFF
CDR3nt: TGTGCCAGCAGTTACCAATCCGGGACCTACAATGAGCAGTTCTTC

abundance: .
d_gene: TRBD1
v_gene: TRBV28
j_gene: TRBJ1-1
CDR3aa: CASTPLDRPTEAFF
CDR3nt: TGTGCCAGCACCCCTCTGGACAGGCCCACTGAAGCTTTCTTT

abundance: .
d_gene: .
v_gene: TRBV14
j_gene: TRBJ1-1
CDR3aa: CASSQVFGAGEAFF
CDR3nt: TGTGCCAGCAGCCAAGTCTTCGGGGCCGGGGAAGCTTTCTTT

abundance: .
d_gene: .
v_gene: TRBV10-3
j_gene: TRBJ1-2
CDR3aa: CAISESVYYGDFYGYTF
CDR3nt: TGTGCCATCAGTGAGTCTGTTTACTACGGGGACTTCTATGGCTACACCTTC

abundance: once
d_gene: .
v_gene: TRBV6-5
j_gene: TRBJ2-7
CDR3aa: CASSYSQGEQYF
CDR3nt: TGTGCCAGCAGTTACTCTCAGGGCGAGCAGTACTTC

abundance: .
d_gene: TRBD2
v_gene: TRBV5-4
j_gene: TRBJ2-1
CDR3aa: CASSSPLAGDYNEQFF
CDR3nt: TGTGCCAGCAGCTCTCCGCTAGCGGGGGATTACAATGAGCAGTTCTTC

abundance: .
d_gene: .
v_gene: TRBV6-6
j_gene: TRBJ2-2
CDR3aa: CASSYSAGGTGELFF
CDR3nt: TGTGCCAGCAGTTACTCGGCAGGGGGGACCGGGGAGCTGTTTTTT

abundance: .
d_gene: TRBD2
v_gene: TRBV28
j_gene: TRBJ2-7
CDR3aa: CASSWTSVYEQYF
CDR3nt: TGTGCCAGCAGTTGGACTAGCGTCTACGAGCAGTACTTC

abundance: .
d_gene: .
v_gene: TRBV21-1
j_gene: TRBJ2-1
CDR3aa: CASNPGLAGEQFF
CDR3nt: TGTGCCAGCAACCCGGGACTAGCGGGAGAGCAGTTCTTC

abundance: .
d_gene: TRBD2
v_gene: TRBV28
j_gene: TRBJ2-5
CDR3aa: CASSLPVAGVGETQYF
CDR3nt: TGTGCCAGCAGTTTGCCTGTTGCGGGAGTGGGGGAGACCCAGTACTTC

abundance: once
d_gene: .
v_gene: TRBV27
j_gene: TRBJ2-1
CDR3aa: CASSRSGEQFF
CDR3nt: TGTGCCAGCAGTCGTAGCGGTGAGCAGTTCTTC

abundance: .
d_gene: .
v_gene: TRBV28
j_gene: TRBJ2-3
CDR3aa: CASSLSRLAQTDTQYF
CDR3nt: TGTGCCAGCAGTTTATCGCGGCTAGCGCAAACAGATACGCAGTATTTT

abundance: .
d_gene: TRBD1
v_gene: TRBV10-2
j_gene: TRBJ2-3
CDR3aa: CASTNRGPYSTDTQYF
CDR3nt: TGCGCCAGCACAAACAGGGGGCCTTATTCCACAGATACGCAGTATTTT

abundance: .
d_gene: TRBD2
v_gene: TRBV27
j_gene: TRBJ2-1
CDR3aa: CASSPTSGVHNEQFF
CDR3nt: TGTGCCAGCAGTCCAACTAGCGGGGTCCACAATGAGCAGTTCTTC

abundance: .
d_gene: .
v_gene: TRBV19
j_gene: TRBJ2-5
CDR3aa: CASRPGRGLTQETQYF
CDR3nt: TGTGCCAGCCGACCGGGGAGGGGGCTAACCCAAGAGACCCAGTACTTC

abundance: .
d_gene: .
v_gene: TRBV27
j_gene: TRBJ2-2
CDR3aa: CASSGGTGHAGELFF
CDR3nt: TGTGCCAGCAGTGGCGGGACGGGACACGCCGGGGAGCTGTTTTTT

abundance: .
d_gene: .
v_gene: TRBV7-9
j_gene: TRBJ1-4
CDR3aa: CASSPVREGEKLFF
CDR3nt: TGTGCCAGCAGCCCCGTCAGGGAGGGAGAAAAACTGTTTTTT

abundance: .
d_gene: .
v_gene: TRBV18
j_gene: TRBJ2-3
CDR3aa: CVSSPSTDTQYF
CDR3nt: TGTGTCAGCTCACCTAGCACAGATACGCAGTATTTT

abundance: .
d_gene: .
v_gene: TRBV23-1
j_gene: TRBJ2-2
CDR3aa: CASYRGTGELFF
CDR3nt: TGCGCCAGCTACCGGGGCACCGGGGAGCTGTTTTTT

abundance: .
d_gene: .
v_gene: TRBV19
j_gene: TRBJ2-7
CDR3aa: CASSIAGVSYEQYF
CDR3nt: TGTGCCAGTAGTATTGCAGGGGTCTCCTACGAGCAGTACTTC

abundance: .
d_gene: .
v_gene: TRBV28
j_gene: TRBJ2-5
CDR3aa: CASSHTNDQETQYF
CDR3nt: TGTGCCAGCAGCCATACGAACGACCAAGAGACCCAGTACTTC

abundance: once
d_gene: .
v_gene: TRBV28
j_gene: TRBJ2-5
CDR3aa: CASSLLTTTQETQYF
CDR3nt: TGTGCCAGCAGCCTCTTAACGACCACACAAGAGACCCAGTACTTC

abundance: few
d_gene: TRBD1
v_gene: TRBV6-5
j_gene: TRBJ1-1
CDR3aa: CASSSDRGVGAFF
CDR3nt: TGTGCCAGCAGTTCGGACAGGGGAGTGGGGGCTTTCTTT

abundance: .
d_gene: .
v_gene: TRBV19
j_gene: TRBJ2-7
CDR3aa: CASTLMAGSNEQYF
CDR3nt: TGTGCCAGTACGCTTATGGCAGGGTCTAACGAGCAGTACTTC

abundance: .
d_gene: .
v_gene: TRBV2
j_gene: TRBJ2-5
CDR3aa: CASGWALGETQYF
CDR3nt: TGTGCCAGCGGGTGGGCCTTAGGGGAGACCCAGTACTTC

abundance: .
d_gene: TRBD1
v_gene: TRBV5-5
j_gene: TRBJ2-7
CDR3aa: CASGQGSLYEQYF
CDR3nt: TGTGCCAGTGGACAGGGGTCCTTATACGAGCAGTACTTC

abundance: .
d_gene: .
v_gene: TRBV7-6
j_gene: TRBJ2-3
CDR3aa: CASSLAKRLSTDTQYF
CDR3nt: TGTGCCAGCAGCTTAGCGAAACGACTCAGCACAGATACGCAGTATTTT

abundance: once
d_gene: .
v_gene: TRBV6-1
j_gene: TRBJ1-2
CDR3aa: CASSEDQTAPNYGYTF
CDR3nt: TGTGCCAGCAGTGAAGATCAGACAGCACCCAACTATGGCTACACCTTC

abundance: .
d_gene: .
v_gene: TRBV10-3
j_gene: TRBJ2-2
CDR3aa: CAIWGAGELFF
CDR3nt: TGTGCCATCTGGGGGGCCGGGGAGCTGTTTTTT

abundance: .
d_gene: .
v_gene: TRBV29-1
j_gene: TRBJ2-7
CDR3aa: CSVEDSRDWKPREQYF
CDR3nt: TGCAGCGTTGAAGATAGTAGGGACTGGAAACCGCGGGAGCAGTACTTC

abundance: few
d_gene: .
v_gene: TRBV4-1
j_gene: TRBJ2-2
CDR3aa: CASSPLGRANTGELFF
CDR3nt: TGCGCCAGCAGCCCCCTAGGACGGGCGAACACCGGGGAGCTGTTTTTT

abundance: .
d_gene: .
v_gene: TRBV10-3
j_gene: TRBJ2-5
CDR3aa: CAISESSETQYF
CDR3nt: TGTGCCATCAGTGAGTCGTCCGAGACCCAGTACTTC

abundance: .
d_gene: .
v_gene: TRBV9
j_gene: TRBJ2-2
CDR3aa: CASRLGSETGELFF
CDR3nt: TGTGCCAGCAGATTGGGGAGTGAGACCGGGGAGCTGTTTTTT

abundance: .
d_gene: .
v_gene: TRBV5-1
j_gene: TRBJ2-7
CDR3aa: CASSLGVDEQYF
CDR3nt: TGCGCCAGCAGCTTGGGGGTAGACGAGCAGTACTTC

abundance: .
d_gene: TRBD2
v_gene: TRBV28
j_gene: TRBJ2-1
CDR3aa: CASSLAGTSGLLGFF
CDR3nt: TGTGCCAGCAGTTTAGCCGGGACTAGCGGGTTGTTAGGGTTCTTC

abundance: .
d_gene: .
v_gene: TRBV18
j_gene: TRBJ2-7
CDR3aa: CASSPGTALLGEQYF
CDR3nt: TGTGCCAGCTCACCAGGGACCGCCCTTTTAGGGGAGCAGTACTTC

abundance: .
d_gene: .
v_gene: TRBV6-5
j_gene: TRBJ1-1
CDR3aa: CASSPLTVMNTEAFF
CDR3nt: TGTGCCAGCAGTCCCCTAACGGTCATGAACACTGAAGCTTTCTTT

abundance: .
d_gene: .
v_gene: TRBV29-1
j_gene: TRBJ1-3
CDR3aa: CSVEKVSGNTIYF
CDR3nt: TGCAGCGTTGAAAAGGTCTCTGGAAACACCATATATTTT

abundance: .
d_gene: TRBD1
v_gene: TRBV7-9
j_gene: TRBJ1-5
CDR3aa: CASSYGTGTGGIQPQHF
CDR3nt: TGTGCCAGCAGCTATGGGACCGGGACAGGGGGCATTCAGCCCCAGCATTTT

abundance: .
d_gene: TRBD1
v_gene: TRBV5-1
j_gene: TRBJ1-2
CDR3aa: CASTQGGRSGYTF
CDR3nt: TGCGCCAGCACTCAGGGGGGGAGGAGTGGCTACACCTTC

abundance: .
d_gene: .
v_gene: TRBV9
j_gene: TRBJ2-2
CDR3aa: CASSVAVVPAGELFF
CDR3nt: TGTGCCAGCAGCGTAGCCGTCGTCCCAGCCGGGGAGCTGTTTTTT

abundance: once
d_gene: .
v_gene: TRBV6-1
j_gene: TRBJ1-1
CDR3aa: CASSEQGPTEAFF
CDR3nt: TGTGCCAGCAGTGAACAGGGACCCACTGAAGCTTTCTTT

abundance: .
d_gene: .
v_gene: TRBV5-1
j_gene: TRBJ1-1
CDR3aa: CASSRDTHLPEAFF
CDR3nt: TGCGCCAGCAGCCGGGATACTCACCTCCCTGAAGCTTTCTTT

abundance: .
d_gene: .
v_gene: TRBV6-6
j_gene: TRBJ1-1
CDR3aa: CASLGAGASGTEAFF
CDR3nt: TGTGCCAGCCTTGGCGCAGGGGCGTCTGGTACTGAAGCTTTCTTT

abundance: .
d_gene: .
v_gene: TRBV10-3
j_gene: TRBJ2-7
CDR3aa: CAISKNRDIYEQYF
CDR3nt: TGTGCCATCAGTAAAAACAGGGATATCTACGAGCAGTACTTC

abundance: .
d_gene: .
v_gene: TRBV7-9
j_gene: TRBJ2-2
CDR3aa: CASSLGFASTGELFF
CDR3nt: TGTGCCAGCAGCCTCGGATTCGCTTCCACCGGGGAGCTGTTTTTT

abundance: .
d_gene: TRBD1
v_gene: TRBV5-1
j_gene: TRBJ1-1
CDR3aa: CASSLGDRGLNTEAFF
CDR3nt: TGCGCCAGCAGCTTGGGGGACAGGGGGTTGAACACTGAAGCTTTCTTT

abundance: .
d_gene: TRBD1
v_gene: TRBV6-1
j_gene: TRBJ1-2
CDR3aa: CASSVQGAINYGYTF
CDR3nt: TGTGCCAGCAGTGTCCAGGGGGCGATTAACTATGGCTACACCTTC

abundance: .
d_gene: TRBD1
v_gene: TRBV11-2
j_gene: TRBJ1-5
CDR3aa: CASSSGQGNQPQHF
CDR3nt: TGTGCCAGCAGCTCGGGACAGGGCAATCAGCCCCAGCATTTT